This T cell receptor (beta chain) was captured in a study of blood T cell repertoires in COVID-19. Study overall: The cDNA or gDNA used as material had been derived from T cells, B-cell-depleted T cells, or PBMCs.

CDR1 LGHNA and CDR2 YSLEER come from the germline V gene. Trimming cost V 4 bases and J 2 bases; bases outside gene matches: 7. CDR3 length equals 17 residues. Per the study methods: Scientists estimated how many nucleated cells there were by amplifying reference gene primers. The assay was immunoSEQ multiplex PCR, and TCRdb's table has in-frame clones only and misses some. V and J calls and clone size follow that table, whereas D and trimming were derived from the DNA. The sample carries 150,000 to 200,000 clones, 80% to 90% recorded once. Enrolment of Seattle patients took place during active infection, and they were followed longitudinally.

Sequenced sample: peripheral blood. This chain links TRBV4-3 with TRBJ2-7, with 14 bases fitting TRBD2. The receptor's source is a woman aged 55-70 years with COVID-19, enrolled during active disease. In DNA form, the CDR3 reads TGCGCCAGCAGCCCTGGGACTAGCGGGAGTCTAACCTACGAGCAGTACTTC. Residues: CASSPGTSGSLTYEQYF.